This TCR beta chain was retrieved from a study of OX40 agonist ivuxolimab in advanced cancers. At the level of the study: Those treated in dose escalation had hepatocellular carcinoma, melanoma, renal cell cancer or head and neck cancer. Study observations and caveats: Some nonresponders additionally presented with little normalized T-cell clonal expansion.

In the case of this clone: The target antigen is unknown.

Clones were sequenced by immunoSEQ multiplex PCR, and TCRdb holds only the in-frame ones, with some missing. The sample includes about 59,000 clones, 84% of them seen just once. Trimming stripped 0 bases from V and 5 bases from J, with 17 bases between. The CDR3 extends over 16 amino acids. Germline values: CDR1 MNHEY, CDR2 SVGAGI. Sequencing was performed on CD4+ or CD8+ T cells sorted from blood, taken in a trial of the OX40 agonist ivuxolimab. The J gene is TRBJ2-7, the V gene TRBV6-5; possibly TRBD2 for D (6 bases). The sequence was collected from an adult with an advanced solid tumor such as melanoma, head and neck, liver or kidney cancer. CDR3 sequence (DNA): TGTGCCAGCAGTTACTCCCCGGGGGTATATGCGAACGAGCAGTACTTC. Residues: CASSYSPGVYANEQYF.